This T cell receptor (beta chain) was obtained from a study of T cell clones after liver transplantation. Clones were read by immunoSEQ multiplex PCR, and TCRdb kept only the in-frame ones, dropping some. The sample includes about 12,000 clones, just under 75% of them seen just once. This specimen consisted of CD8+ T cells from blood, obtained at the 22-month timepoint. The TCR originated in a human patient who received a liver transplant. The graft donor may have contributed some T cells.

CDR3: CASSKEVGSYNEQFF. The DNA for the CDR3 is TGTGCCAGCAGCAAAGAGGTGGGGTCCTACAATGAGCAGTTCTTC. The J gene is TRBJ2-1, the V gene TRBV21-1. TRBV21-1 is classified as a pseudogene. CDR3 size: 15 residues.